These 21 T cell receptor beta chains originate from one sample sequenced in a study of monozygotic twins with inflammatory bowel disease (dated by TCRdb to 2018 to 2020). Library preparation used 5' RACE. For sequencing, an Illumina HiSeq 2500 was employed. After TCRdb reprocessed the reads, each CDR3 protein sequence was kept as one row, without DNA. The sample's clone listing holds around 410,000 distinct CDR3 sequences. The ten largest account for around 2.5% of the sample. Sequenced sample: blood. The receptors were sampled from a human donor with ulcerative colitis or Crohn's disease, or a healthy co-twin of an affected twin (not recorded which).

CDR3 amino acids: CASSQARAGNTIYF. This chain links TRBV4-3 with TRBJ1-3. Germline loops: CDR1 LGHNA, CDR2 YSLEER. This CDR3 is 14 amino acids long.

The CDR3 loop reads CASSLEGLPSAQYF. The V call is TRBV5-1, the J call TRBJ2-3; TCRdb picks TRBD2, but there is no DNA to check that call. The CDR3 has 14 amino acids. Looked up from germline, CDR1 is SGHRS and CDR2 is YFSETQ.

The chain couples TRBV5-4 to TRBJ2-2; the TRBD2 assignment by TCRdb is unverifiable without DNA. Germline assignment: CDR1 SGHNT and CDR2 YYREEE (reference sequence). The CDR3 extends over 15 amino acids. CDR3 sequence reads: CASSLGLGATGELFF.

The chain employs TRBV21-1 and TRBJ1-2; TCRdb returns TRBD1, unconfirmable since there is no DNA. TRBV21-1 is tagged as a pseudogene. The CDR3 extends over 15 amino acids. The CDR3 here is CASSLNKNGGHGYTF.

The V gene is TRBV6-1, the J gene TRBJ1-1; as DNA is missing, the TRBD1 call by TCRdb cannot be tested. Germline V gives CDR1 MNHNS, CDR2 SASEGT. The CDR3 is 13 residues long. The CDR3: CASRPRTNTEAFF.

CDR3 sequence reads: CASSASGLNTEAFF. This chain joins TRBV6-1 and TRBJ1-1. There are 14 residues in the CDR3. Germline V gene lookup returns CDR1 MNHNS and CDR2 SASEGT.

The chain joins TRBV7-2 to TRBJ2-5; checking the TCRdb D call of TRBD1 is not possible without DNA. This CDR3 region has 15 residues. The germline V gene has CDR1 SGHTA and CDR2 FQGNSA. CDR3: CASSPTQGAGETQYF.

The chain uses TRBV4-1 and TRBJ2-7. In germline, CDR1 is MGHRA, CDR2 YSYEKL. CDR3 length: 14 residues. Here the CDR3 reads CASSQDHGGNEQYF.

The chain couples TRBV5-1 to TRBJ2-7; TCRdb outputs TRBD1, but without DNA this stays unchecked. This CDR3 comprises 14 residues. Germline V gene lookup returns CDR1 SGHRS and CDR2 YFSETQ. The CDR3 protein is CASSSGTGVSEQYF.

The chain couples TRBV12-3 or TRBV12-4 to TRBJ1-1. This CDR3 has 12 residues. CDR3 protein: CASSFGISEAFF.

The rearrangement links TRBV3-1 to TRBJ1-4; the D call from TCRdb, TRBD1, cannot be confirmed without DNA. Germline CDR1 and CDR2: LGHDT and YNNKEL (reference sequence). The CDR3 is made up of 15 amino acids. The CDR3 reads CASSYAGTEYEKLFF.

The chain has TRBV7-6 and TRBJ2-5; TCRdb returns TRBD2, unconfirmable since there is no DNA. The CDR3 loop spans 15 amino acids. CDR1 and CDR2 (germline): SGHVS, FNYEAQ. The CDR3 region is CASSRYKAGEETQYF.

The chain recombines TRBV5-1 with TRBJ2-1; the D call of TRBD2 rests on TCRdb alone, since no DNA is present to check it. There are 17 residues in the CDR3. Germline V gives CDR1 SGHRS, CDR2 YFSETQ. Here the CDR3 reads CASSLGRLASTYNEQFF.

The chain joins TRBV10-3 to TRBJ2-2; TCRdb indicates TRBD2, and absent DNA this call remains unverified. This CDR3 is 17 amino acids long. From germline, CDR1 is ENHRY and CDR2 SYGVKD. This chain's CDR3 is CAISDGGLAGMTGELFF.

The rearrangement uses TRBV27 and TRBJ2-1; with no DNA, the TCRdb D assignment of TRBD1 cannot be verified. Germline CDR1 reads MNHEY; CDR2 reads SMNVEV (reference sequence). CDR3 size: 16 residues. The CDR3 loop is CASSLSKGSRYNEQFF.

The V call is TRBV4-3, the J call TRBJ2-3; lacking DNA, the TRBD1 call made by TCRdb goes unchecked. This CDR3 spans 16 amino acids. The V gene's germline CDR1 is LGHNA and CDR2 YSLEER. The CDR3 is CASSQEWARGSDTQYF.

The rearrangement joins TRBV6-2 or TRBV6-3 to TRBJ2-3; TCRdb selects TRBD1, and the lack of DNA leaves this call unchecked. CDR3 length: 14 amino acids. Germline CDR1 MNHEY, CDR2 SVGEGT. CDR3 protein: CASSYGGLTDTQYF.

V is TRBV29-1 and J is TRBJ1-2; no DNA is available, so the TRBD1 call from TCRdb remains unchecked. The CDR3 extends over 14 amino acids. The germline V gene has CDR1 SQVTM and CDR2 ANQGSEA. CDR3: CSVEAPLKTDGYTF.

This chain uses TRBV20-1 with TRBJ2-7; TCRdb's assignment of TRBD1 cannot be checked, as there is no DNA. The CDR3 loop spans 14 amino acids. From germline, CDR1 is DFQATT and CDR2 SNEGSKA (reference sequence). CDR3 sequence reads: CSARVGRGAYEQYF.

The chain carries TRBV5-1 and TRBJ2-5; the TRBD1 assignment by TCRdb is unverifiable without DNA. The CDR3 has 14 residues. Germline loops: CDR1 SGHRS, CDR2 YFSETQ. Here the CDR3 reads CASSLDRQEETQYF.

This sequence joins TRBV28 and TRBJ1-2; TCRdb proposes TRBD1, but this gene call is untestable without DNA. Germline lookup yields CDR1 MDHEN and CDR2 SYDVKM. CDR3 length: 15 amino acids. CDR3 in amino acids: CASSLMGQGAYGYTF.